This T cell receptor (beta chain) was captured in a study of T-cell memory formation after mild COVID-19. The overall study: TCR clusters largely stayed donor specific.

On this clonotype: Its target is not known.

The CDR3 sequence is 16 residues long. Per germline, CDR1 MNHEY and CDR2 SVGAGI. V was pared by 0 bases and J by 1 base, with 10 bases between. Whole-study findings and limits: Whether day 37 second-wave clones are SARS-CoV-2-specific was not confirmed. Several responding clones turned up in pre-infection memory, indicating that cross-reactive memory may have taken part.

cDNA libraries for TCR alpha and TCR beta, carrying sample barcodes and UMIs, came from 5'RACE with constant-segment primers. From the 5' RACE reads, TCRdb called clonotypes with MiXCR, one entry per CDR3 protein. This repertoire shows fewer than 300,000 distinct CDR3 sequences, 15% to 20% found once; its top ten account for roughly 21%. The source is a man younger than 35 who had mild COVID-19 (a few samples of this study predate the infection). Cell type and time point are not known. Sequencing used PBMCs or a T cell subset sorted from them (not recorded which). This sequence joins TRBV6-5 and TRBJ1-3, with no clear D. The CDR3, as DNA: TGTGCCAGCAGTTACTCGCCTCACATATCTGGAAACACCATATATTTT. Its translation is CASSYSPHISGNTIYF.